This T cell receptor (beta chain) emerged from a study of blood T cell repertoires in COVID-19. In the original processing: From reference gene primer amplification, estimates of nucleated cell counts were derived. TCRdb's copy holds only in-frame clones and misses some; the assay was immunoSEQ multiplex PCR. V, J and clone size are taken as reported in that table, and D and trimming were inferred from the DNA itself. The sample contains 200,000 to 300,000 clones, roughly 86% of which appear only once. The CDR3 runs to 14 residues. V lost 0 bases and J lost 8, with 13 bases in between. Germline CDR1 and CDR2: LGHNA and YNFKEQ. Adults between roughly 18 and 95 years of age took part from about two dozen US areas. Two consecutive negative NP/OP PCR tests, clearance, or resolved symptoms defined Cohort 3 recovery. Turning to this clone: The sample carries other DNA sequences with the same CDR3.

This clonotype was obtained from a woman aged 18-35 years who had recovered from COVID-19. The chain joins TRBV4-2 to TRBJ1-2, with D unclear. Sequencing was performed on PBMCs or T cells enriched from blood (not recorded which). Here the CDR3 DNA reads TGTGCCAGCAGCCAAGATTCAAGGAGGCAAGGCTACACCTTC. Its translation is CASSQDSRRQGYTF.